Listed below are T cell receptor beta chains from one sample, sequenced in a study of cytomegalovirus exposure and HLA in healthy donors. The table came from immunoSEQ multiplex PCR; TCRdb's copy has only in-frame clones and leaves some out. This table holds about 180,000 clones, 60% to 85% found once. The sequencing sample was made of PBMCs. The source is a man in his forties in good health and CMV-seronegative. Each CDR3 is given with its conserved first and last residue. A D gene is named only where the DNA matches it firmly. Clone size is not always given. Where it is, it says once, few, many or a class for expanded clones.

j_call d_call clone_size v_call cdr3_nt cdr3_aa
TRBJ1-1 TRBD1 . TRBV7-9 TGTGCCAGCAGCTCACAGGGGGCGAACACTGAAGCTTTCTTT CASSSQGANTEAFF
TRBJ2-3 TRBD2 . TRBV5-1 TGCGCCAGCAGCTCGGGACTAGCGGGAGGTAACACAGATACGCAGTATTTT CASSSGLAGGNTDTQYF
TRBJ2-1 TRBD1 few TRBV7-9 TGTGCCAGCAGCAGGGACAGGGGGAGGAGGTACAATGAGCAGTTCTTC CASSRDRGRRYNEQFF
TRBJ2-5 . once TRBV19 TGTGCCAGTAGCCAAACATCCCAAGGGGGTGAGGCCCAGTACTTC CASSQTSQGGEAQYF
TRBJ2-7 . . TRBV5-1 TGCGCCAGCAGCTTGCAGGGGTACGAGCAGTACTTC CASSLQGYEQYF
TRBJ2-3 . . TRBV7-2 TGTGCCAGCAGGATTGGATTGGGCGGCACAGATACGCAGTATTTT CASRIGLGGTDTQYF
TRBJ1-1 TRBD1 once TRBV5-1 TGCGCCAGCAGCCCCAGGACAGGGGCGAACACTGAAGCTTTCTTT CASSPRTGANTEAFF
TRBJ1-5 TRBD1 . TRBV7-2 TGTGCCAGCAGCACCCAAGGGACAGGGGATTATCAGCCCCAGCATTTT CASSTQGTGDYQPQHF
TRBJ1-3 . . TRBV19 TGTGCCAGTACCACAGGGAAGGGTGGAAACACCATATATTTT CASTTGKGGNTIYF
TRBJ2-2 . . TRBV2 TGTGCCAGCAGTGTGATTTCCGGCGGGGGCTACACCGGGGAGCTGTTTTTT CASSVISGGGYTGELFF
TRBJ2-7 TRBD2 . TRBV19 TGTGCCAGTAGTCTAAGCGGGAACTCCTACGAGCAGTACTTC CASSLSGNSYEQYF
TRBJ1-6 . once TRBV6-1 TGTGCCAGCAGTGAATCTAGAAATTCACCCCTCCACTTT CASSESRNSPLHF
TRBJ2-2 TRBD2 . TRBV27 TGTGCCAGCAGGCGAGCGGGGGGGACTAGCGGGAAAACCGGGAAGCTGTTTTTT CASRRAGGTSGKTGKLFF
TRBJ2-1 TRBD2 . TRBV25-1 TGTGCCAGCACCGGACTAGCGGGAGTGGGTGAGCAGTTCTTC CASTGLAGVGEQFF
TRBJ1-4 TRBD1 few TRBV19 TGTGCCAGTAGTAAGGGACAGGCGGAGCGTAGGGAAAAACTGTTTTTT CASSKGQAERREKLFF
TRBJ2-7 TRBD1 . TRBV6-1 TGTGCCAGCAGGAACTCCGGGACAGGCTACGAGCAGTACTTC CASRNSGTGYEQYF
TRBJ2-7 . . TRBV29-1 TGCAGCGTTGAACAGGGCTTCTACGAGCAGTACTTC CSVEQGFYEQYF
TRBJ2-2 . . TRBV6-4 TGTGCCAGCAGTGGCGAGTTCTTCGCCGGGGAGCTGTTTTTT CASSGEFFAGELFF
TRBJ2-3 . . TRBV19 TGTGCCAGTACCCCCGGGATAATTGGCACAGATACGCAGTATTTT CASTPGIIGTDTQYF
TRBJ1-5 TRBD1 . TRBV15 TGTGCCACCAGCGACCGACAGGGAACTCAGCCCCAGCATTTT CATSDRQGTQPQHF
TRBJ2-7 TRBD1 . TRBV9 TGTGCCGGCAGCGCTACCGGGACAGGGGGCGAGCAGTACTTC CAGSATGTGGEQYF
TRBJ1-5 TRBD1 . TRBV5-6 TGTGCCAGCAGCTGGACCGGGACAGGGGACCAGCCCCAGCATTTT CASSWTGTGDQPQHF
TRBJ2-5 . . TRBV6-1 TGTGCCAGCAGTGCTGGGAGTCTAGCAGAGACCCAGTACTTC CASSAGSLAETQYF
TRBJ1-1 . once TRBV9 TGTGCCAGCAGCGCCGGGTCTTTGAACACTGAAGCTTTCTTT CASSAGSLNTEAFF
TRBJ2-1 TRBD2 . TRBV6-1 TGTGCCAGTCCTTACCCCGGGGGTAGCGGGAATGAGCAGTTCTTC CASPYPGGSGNEQFF
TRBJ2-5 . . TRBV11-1 TGTGCCAGCAGCTTATCTGACAGCCCCTTTGGAGAGACCCAGTACTTC CASSLSDSPFGETQYF
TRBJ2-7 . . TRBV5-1 TGCGCCAGCAGCACCGGACAGCTCTACGAGCAGTACTTC CASSTGQLYEQYF
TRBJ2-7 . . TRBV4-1 TGCGCCAGCAGCCAAGATACTGCGGCTTACTACGAGCAGTACTTC CASSQDTAAYYEQYF
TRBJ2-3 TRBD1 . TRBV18 TGTGCCAGCTCACCACCTATCGCAGGGGGCGAACTAGATACGCAGTATTTT CASSPPIAGGELDTQYF
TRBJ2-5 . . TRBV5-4 TGTGCCAGCAGCTTGGCGGGGAGCTACAACTTTCAGTACTTC CASSLAGSYNFQYF
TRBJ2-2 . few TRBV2 TGTGCCAGCAGAGGGCCCGGGGGATTCACCGGGGAGCTGTTTTTT CASRGPGGFTGELFF
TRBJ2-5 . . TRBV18 TGTGCCAGCTCACCAGAACAGCAAGAGACCCAGTACTTC CASSPEQQETQYF
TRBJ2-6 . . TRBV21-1 TGTGCCAGCAGCAAGGGGGGGACTAGCGGATACTCTGGGGCCAACGTCCTGACTTTC CASSKGGTSGYSGANVLTF
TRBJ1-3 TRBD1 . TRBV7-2 TGTGCCAGCAGTTTTCGGACAGGGGGTGGAAACACCATATATTTT CASSFRTGGGNTIYF
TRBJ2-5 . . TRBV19 TGTGCCAGTAGTATGGGGACTGGGGGAGAGACCCAGTACTTC CASSMGTGGETQYF
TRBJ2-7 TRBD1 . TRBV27 TGTGCCAGCAGTTGGGAATCGGGACAGGGCTACGAGCAGTACTTC CASSWESGQGYEQYF